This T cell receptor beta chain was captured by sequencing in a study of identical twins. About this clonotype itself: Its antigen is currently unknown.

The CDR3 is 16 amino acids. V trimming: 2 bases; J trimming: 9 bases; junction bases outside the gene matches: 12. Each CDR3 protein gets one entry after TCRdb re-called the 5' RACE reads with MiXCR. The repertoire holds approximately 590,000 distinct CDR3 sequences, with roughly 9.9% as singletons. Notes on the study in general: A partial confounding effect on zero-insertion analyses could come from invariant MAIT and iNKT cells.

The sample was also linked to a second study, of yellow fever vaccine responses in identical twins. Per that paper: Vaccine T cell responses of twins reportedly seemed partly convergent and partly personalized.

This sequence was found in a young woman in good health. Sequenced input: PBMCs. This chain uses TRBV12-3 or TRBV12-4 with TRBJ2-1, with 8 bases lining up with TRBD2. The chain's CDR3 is CASSLRRGGVASEQFF. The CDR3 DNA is TGTGCCAGCAGTTTAAGACGGGGGGGCGTGGCTAGTGAGCAGTTCTTC.